The source of this T cell receptor (beta chain) is a study of cytomegalovirus exposure and HLA in healthy donors. Using immunoSEQ multiplex PCR, the repertoire was profiled, and TCRdb retains in-frame clones only, with some absent. The data contain 45,000 to 65,000 clones, 89% of them singletons. Notes on this clone: Its target is unknown.

CDR1 is MGHRA, CDR2 YSYEKL, per germline. V gave up 0 bases and J gave up 6 bases; unmatched junction bases: 4. The CDR3 runs 15 residues. Regarding the study as a whole: There were about 160 TCR beta chains listed as cytomegalovirus-associated. Diagnosis of cytomegalovirus status made by the classifier reportedly showed high specificity and sensitivity.

The receptor's source is a woman between 18 and 29 years old in good health and CMV-seropositive. Sequencing was done on a sample of PBMCs. The chain carries TRBV4-1 and TRBJ2-3; 9 nucleotides align to TRBD2. The CDR3 loop is CASSQERGGGDTQYF. CDR3 DNA sequence: TGCGCCAGCAGCCAAGAGCGGGGGGGCGGGGATACGCAGTATTTT.